The 5 T cell receptor beta chains given below trace back to one sample, sequenced in a study of T cells in Graves' hyperthyroidism and ophthalmopathy. RNA transcripts gave rise to amplified TCR beta CDR3 regions. A first-round RT-PCR of the TCR CDR3 used the HTBI primer set. TCRdb re-called the multiplex PCR reads with MiXCR, one entry per CDR3 protein. The sample gives approximately 870,000 distinct CDR3 sequences, over 35% of which show up once; roughly 8.3% is in the top ten. Material: blood. These receptor sequences come from a man aged 18 to 29 with Graves' hyperthyroidism.

A note on this clonotype: A read error is possible here, since a much larger clone lies one base away. This sequence joins TRBV7-8 and TRBJ1-4; tentatively, D is TRBD1 (5 bases). Deletions cut 2 bases from V and 3 bases from J, with 10 bases between. Germline lookup yields CDR1 SGHVS and CDR2 FQNEAQ. This CDR3 has 15 amino acids. The CDR3 sequence: CASSLSRAANEKLFF. The CDR3 DNA reads TGTGCCAGCAGCTTAAGCAGGGCGGCTAATGAAAAACTGTTTTTT.

This clonotype has only a few counts. This chain links TRBV2 with TRBJ2-2; no definite D call. Trimming shortened V by 6 bases and J by 5 bases, and 10 bases separated the two germline ends. Germline V gene lookup returns CDR1 SNHLY and CDR2 FYNNEI. The CDR3 has 13 amino acids. CDR3 sequence reads: CASSGSMTGELFF. The CDR3 DNA follows: TGTGCCAGCAGCGGGTCCATGACCGGGGAGCTGTTTTTT.

Notes on this clonotype: The CDR3 does not close with the conserved phenylalanine or tryptophan, likely indicating a read error. The chain uses TRBV7-2 and TRBJ1-2; D unresolved. CDR3 length equals 14 residues. Germline values: CDR1 SGHTA, CDR2 FQGNSA. Trimming stripped 2 bases from V and 4 bases from J, with 11 bases between. CDR3 sequence: CASSLRAAGYGYTL. The DNA for the CDR3 is TGTGCCAGCAGCTTACGTGCGGCAGGCTATGGCTACACCCTC.

As regards this clonotype: An end of the junction differs from the germline gene, which may be a read error. This chain uses TRBV24-1 with TRBJ2-7; maybe TRBD2 (6 bases). Germline V gene sequence: CDR1 KGHDR, CDR2 SFDVKD. The CDR3 length is 13 residues. CDR3 amino acids: CASSTDQRVEQYF. Here the CDR3 DNA reads TGTGCCAGCAGTACAGACCAGCGGGTCGAGCAGTACTTC.

This chain joins TRBV29-1 and TRBJ1-2, with D maybe TRBD1 (5 bases). The CDR3 sequence is 11 residues long. CDR1 is SQVTM, CDR2 ANQGSEA, per germline. V dropped 7 bases and J dropped 7 bases, with 13 bases sitting between them. The CDR3 here is CSGGDGLGYTF. CDR3 DNA sequence: TGCAGCGGTGGGGACGGACTTGGCTACACCTTC.